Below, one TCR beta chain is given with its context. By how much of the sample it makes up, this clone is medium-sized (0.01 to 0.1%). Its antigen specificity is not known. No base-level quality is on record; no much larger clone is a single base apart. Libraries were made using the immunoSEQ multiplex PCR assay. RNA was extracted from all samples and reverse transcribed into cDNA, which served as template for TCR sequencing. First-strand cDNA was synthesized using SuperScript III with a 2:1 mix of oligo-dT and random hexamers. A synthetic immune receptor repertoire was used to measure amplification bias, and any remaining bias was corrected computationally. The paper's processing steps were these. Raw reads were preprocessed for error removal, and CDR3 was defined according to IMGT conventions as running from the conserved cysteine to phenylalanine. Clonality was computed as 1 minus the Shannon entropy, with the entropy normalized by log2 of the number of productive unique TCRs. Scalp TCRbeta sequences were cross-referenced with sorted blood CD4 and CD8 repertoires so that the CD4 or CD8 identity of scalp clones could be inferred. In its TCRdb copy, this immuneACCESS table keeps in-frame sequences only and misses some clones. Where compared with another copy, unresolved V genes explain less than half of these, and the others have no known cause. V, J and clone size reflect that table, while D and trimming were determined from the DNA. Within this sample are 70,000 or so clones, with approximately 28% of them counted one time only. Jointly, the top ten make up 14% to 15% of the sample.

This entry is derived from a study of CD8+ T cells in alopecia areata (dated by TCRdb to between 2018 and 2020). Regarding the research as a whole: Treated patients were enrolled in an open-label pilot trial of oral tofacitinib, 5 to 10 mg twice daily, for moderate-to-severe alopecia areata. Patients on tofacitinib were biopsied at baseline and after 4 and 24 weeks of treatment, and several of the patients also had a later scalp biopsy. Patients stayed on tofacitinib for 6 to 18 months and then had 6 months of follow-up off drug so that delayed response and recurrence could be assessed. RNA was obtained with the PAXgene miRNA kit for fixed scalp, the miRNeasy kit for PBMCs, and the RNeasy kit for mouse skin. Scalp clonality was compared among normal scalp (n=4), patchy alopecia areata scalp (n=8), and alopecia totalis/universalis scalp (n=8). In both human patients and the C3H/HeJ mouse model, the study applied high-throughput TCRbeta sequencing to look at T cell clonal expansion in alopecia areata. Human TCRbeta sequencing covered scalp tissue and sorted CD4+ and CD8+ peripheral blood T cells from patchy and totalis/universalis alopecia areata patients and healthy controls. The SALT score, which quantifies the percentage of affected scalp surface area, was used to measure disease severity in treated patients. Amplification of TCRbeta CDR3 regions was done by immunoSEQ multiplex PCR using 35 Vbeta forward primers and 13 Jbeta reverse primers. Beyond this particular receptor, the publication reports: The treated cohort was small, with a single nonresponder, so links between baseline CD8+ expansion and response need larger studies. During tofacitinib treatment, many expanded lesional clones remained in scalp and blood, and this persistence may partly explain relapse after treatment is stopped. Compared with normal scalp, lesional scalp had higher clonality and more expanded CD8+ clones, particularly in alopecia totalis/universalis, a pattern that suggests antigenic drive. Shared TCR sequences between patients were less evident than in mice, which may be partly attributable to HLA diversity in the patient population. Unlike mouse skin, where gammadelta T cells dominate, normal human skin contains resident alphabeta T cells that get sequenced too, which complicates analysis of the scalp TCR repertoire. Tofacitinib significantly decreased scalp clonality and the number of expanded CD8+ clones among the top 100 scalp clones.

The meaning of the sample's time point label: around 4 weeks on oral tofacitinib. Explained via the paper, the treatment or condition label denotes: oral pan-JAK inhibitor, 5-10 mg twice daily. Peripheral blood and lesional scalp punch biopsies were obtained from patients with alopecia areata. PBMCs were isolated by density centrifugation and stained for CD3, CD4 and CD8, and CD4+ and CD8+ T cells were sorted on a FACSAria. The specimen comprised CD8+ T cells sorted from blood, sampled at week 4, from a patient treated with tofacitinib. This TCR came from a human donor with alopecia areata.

The CDR3 loop reads CATPSPTSGSEQFF. The sequence in DNA is TGTGCCACCCCCTCCCCGACTAGCGGGAGTGAGCAGTTCTTC. The sequence is built from TRBV2 and TRBJ2-1; the junction holds 12 bases that match TRBD2. CDR1 and CDR2 were assigned from the germline V gene as SNHLY and FYNNEI. From cysteine to phenylalanine, the CDR3 is 14 amino acids long. The only DNA kept is the CDR3, 42 bases in frame from the first base. Unmatched junction bases come to 10, with V trimmed by 10 bases and J by 9 bases.